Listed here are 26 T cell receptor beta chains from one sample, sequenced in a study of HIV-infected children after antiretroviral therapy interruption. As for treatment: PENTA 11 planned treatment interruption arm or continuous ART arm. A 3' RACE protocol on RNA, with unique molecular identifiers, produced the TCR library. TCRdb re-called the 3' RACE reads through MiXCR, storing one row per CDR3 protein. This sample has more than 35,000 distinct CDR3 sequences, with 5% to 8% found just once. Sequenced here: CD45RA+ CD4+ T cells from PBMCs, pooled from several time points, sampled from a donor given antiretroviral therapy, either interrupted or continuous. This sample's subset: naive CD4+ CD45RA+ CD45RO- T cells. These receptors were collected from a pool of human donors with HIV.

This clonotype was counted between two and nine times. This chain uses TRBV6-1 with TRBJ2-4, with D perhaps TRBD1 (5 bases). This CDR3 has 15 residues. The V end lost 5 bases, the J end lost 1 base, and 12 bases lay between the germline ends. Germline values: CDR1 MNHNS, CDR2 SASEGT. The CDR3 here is CASSLRERAKNIQYF. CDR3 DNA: TGTGCCAGCAGTCTCAGGGAAAGGGCCAAAAACATTCAGTACTTC.

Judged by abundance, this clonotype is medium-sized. The CDR3 loop reads CASSVGGEEQYF. DNA of the CDR3: TGTGCCAGCAGCGTGGGGGGAGAGGAACAGTACTTC. The chain combines TRBV12-3 or TRBV12-4 with TRBJ2-7; D is possibly TRBD2 (6 bases). This CDR3 has 12 amino acids. Trimming left V 6 bases short and J 10 bases short, with 16 bases between.

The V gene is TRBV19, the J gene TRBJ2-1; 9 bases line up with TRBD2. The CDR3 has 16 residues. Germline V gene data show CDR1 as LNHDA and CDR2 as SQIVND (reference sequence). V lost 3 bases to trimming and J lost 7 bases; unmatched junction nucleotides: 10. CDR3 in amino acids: CASSIRSSGGLNEQFF. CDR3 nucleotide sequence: TGTGCCAGTAGTATTCGGAGTAGCGGGGGCTTGAATGAGCAGTTCTTC.

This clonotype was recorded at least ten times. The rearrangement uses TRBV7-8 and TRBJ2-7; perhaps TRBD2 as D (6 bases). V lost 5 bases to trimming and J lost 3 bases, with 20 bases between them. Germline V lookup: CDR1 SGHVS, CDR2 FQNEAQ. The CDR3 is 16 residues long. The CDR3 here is CASSPRGGKTIYEQYF. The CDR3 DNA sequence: TGTGCCAGCAGCCCACGGGGCGGGAAGACGATCTACGAGCAGTACTTC.

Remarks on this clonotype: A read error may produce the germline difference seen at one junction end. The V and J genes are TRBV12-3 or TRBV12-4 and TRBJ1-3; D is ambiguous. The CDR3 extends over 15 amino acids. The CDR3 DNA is TGTGCAAGCAGCTTAGATGAGGAATCTGGAAATACGCTCTATTTT. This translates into CASSLDEESGNTLYF.

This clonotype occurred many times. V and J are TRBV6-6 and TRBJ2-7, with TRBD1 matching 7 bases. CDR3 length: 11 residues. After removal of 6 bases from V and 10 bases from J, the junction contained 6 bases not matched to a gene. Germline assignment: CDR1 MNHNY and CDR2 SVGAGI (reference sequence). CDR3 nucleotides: TGTGCCAGCAGAGACAGGGCTGAACAGTACTTC. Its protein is CASRDRAEQYF.

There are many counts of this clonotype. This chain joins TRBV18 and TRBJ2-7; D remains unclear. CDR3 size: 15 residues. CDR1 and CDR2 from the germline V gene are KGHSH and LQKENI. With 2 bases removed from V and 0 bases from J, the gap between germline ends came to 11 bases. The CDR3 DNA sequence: TGTGCCAGCTCACCATTGGCAGGATCCTCCTACGAGCAGTACTTC. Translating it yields CASSPLAGSSYEQYF.

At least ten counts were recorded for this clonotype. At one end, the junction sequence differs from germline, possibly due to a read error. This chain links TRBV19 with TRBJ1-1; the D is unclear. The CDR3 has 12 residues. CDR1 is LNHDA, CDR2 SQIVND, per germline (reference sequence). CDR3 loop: CASSIGQTEVFF. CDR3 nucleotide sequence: TGTGCCAGCAGTATAGGGCAAACAGAAGTCTTCTTT.

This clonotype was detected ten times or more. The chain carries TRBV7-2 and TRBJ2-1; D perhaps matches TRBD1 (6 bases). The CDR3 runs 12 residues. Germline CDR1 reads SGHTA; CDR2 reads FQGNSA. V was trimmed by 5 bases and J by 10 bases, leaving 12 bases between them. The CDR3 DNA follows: TGTGCCAGCAGCCCCAGGGGTATGGAGCAGTTCTTC. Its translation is CASSPRGMEQFF.

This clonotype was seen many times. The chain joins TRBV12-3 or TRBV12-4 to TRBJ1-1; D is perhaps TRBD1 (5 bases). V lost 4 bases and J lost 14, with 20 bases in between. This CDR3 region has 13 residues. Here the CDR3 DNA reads TGTGCCAGCAGTTCAGGGAAGGGCACAGAAGTCTTCTTT. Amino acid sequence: CASSSGKGTEVFF.

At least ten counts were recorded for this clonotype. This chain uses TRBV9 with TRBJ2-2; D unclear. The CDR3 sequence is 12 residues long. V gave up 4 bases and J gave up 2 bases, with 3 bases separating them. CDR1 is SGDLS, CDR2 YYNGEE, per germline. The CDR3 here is CASSHNTGELFF. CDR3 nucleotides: TGTGCCAGCAGCCACAACACCGGGGAGCTGTTTTTT.

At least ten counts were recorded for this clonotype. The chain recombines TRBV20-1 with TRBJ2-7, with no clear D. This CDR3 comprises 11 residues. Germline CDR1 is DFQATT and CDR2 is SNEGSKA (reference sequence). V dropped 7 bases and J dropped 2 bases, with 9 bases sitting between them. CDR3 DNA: TGCAGTGGTCGGCAGGCCTACGAGCAGTACTTC. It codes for CSGRQAYEQYF.

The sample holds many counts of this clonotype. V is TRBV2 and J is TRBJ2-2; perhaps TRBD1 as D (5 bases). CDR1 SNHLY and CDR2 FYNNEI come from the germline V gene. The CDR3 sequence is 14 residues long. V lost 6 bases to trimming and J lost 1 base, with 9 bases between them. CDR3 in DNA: TGTGCCAGCAGGAGAGGACAGAACACCGGGGAGCTGTTTTTT. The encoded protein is CASRRGQNTGELFF.

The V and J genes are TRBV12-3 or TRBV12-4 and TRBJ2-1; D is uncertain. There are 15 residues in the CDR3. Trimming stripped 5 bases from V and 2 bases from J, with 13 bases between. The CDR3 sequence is CASSGVPRPYNEQFF. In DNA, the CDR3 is TGTGCCAGCAGTGGGGTACCCCGTCCCTACAATGAGCAGTTCTTC.

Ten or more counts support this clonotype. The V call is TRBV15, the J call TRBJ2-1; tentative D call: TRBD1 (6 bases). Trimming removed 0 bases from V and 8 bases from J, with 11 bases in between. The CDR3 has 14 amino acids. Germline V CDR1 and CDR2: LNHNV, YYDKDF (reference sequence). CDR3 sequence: CATSRDGTRDEQFF. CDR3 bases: TGTGCCACCAGCAGAGATGGGACAAGGGATGAGCAGTTCTTC.

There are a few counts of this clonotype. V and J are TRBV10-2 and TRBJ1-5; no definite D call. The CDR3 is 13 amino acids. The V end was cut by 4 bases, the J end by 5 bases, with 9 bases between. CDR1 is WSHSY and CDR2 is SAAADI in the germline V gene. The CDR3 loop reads CASSGVGYQPQHF. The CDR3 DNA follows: TGCGCCAGCAGTGGAGTGGGCTATCAGCCCCAGCATTTT.

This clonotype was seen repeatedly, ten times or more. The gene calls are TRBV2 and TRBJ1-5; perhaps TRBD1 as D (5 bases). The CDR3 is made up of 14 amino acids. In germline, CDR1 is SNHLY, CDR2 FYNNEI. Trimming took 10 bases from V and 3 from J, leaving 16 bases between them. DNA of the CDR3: TGTGCCAACACAGGTGACGGCCACAATCAGCCCCAGCATTTT. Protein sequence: CANTGDGHNQPQHF.

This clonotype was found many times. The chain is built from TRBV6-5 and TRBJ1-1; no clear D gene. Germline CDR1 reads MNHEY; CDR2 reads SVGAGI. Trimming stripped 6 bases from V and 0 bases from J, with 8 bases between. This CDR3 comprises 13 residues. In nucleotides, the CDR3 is TGTGCCAGCAGACTCCGGATGAACACTGAAGCTTTCTTT. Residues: CASRLRMNTEAFF.

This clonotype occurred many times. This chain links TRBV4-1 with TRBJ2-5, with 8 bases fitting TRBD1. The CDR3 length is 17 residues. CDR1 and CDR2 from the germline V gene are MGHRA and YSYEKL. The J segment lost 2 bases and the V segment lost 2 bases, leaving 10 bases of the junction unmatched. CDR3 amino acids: CASSQTSSGTGQETQYF. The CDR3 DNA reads TGCGCCAGCAGCCAAACTTCCTCCGGGACAGGTCAAGAGACCCAGTACTTC.

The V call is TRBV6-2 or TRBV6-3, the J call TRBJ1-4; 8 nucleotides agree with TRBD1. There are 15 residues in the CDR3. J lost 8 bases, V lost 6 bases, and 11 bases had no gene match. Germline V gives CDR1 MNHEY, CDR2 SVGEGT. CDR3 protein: CASRHSGGAGEKLFF. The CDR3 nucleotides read TGTGCCAGCAGACACTCAGGGGGCGCCGGAGAAAAACTGTTTTTT.

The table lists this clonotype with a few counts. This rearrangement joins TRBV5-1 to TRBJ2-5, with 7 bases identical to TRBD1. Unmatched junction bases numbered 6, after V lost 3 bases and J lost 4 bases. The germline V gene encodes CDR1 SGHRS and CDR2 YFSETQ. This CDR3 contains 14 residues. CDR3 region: CASSSGQLPETQYF. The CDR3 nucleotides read TGCGCCAGCAGCTCGGGACAGTTACCAGAGACCCAGTACTTC.

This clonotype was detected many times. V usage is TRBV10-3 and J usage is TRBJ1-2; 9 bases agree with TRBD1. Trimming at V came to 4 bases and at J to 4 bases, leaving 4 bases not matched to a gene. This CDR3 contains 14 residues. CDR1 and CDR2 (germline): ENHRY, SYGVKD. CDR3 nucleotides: TGTGCCATCAGTGGGACAGGGGAGGGCTATGGCTACACCTTC. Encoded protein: CAISGTGEGYGYTF.

CDR3 protein: CASSLQGTVDTQYF. The CDR3 DNA is TGTGCCAGCAGTTTACAGGGGACTGTGGATACGCAGTATTTT. This chain uses TRBV12-3 or TRBV12-4 with TRBJ2-3, with D perhaps being TRBD1 or TRBD2 (6 bases each). V lost 2 bases and J lost 6, with 12 bases in between. The CDR3 runs 14 residues.

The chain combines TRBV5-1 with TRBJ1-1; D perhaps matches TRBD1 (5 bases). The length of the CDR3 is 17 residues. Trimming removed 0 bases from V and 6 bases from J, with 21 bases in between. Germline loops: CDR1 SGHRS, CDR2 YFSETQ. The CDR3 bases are TGCGCCAGCAGCTTGGTTAACCCCAATCAGTGGGACGCTGAAGCTTTCTTT. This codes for CASSLVNPNQWDAEAFF.

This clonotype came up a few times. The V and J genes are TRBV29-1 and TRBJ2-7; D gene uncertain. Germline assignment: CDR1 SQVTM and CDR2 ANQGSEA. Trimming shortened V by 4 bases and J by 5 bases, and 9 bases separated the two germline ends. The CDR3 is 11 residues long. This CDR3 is CSVGGPHEQYF. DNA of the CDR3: TGCAGCGTTGGAGGTCCCCACGAGCAGTACTTC.

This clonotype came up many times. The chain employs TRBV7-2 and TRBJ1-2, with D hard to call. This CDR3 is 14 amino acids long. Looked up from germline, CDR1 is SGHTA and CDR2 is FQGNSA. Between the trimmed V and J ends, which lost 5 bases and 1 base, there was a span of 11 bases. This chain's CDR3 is CASSPFQSNYGYTF. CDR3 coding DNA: TGTGCCAGCAGCCCATTTCAGAGTAACTATGGCTACACCTTC.